This is a list of T cell receptor beta chains from one sample in a study of tissue T cells after allogeneic stem cell transplantation. The repertoire was sequenced with immunoSEQ multiplex PCR; TCRdb's copy has only in-frame clones and lacks some. The sample carries about 42,000 clones, roughly 89% recorded once. The material sequenced was blood, taken before transplantation. The receptor set was obtained from a woman aged 35-75 years who later had graft-versus-host disease after an allogeneic stem cell transplant. CDR3s include the opening cysteine and the closing phenylalanine or tryptophan. The size of a clone is reported for some rows only, either as once, few or many, or as a class for expanded clones.

v_call: TRBV11-2
clone_size: once
cdr3_aa: CASTMDVNTEAFF

v_call: TRBV19
clone_size: -
cdr3_aa: CASSILAGRNTEAFF

v_call: TRBV15
clone_size: -
cdr3_aa: CATSNRRGHTDTQYF

v_call: TRBV7-2
clone_size: -
cdr3_aa: CASSLAPYLDAGETQYF

v_call: TRBV6-5
clone_size: -
cdr3_aa: CASRPRQGAHAEAFF

v_call: TRBV5-6
clone_size: -
cdr3_aa: CASSFGGIAYNEQFF

v_call: TRBV25-1
clone_size: -
cdr3_aa: CASSLQDRDDDTEAFF

v_call: TRBV28
clone_size: -
cdr3_aa: CASSATENTEAFF

v_call: TRBV5-1
clone_size: -
cdr3_aa: CASSLDAPGGLEAFF

v_call: TRBV2
clone_size: -
cdr3_aa: CASSEVGVGTDTQYF

v_call: TRBV7-2
clone_size: -
cdr3_aa: CASSKTGLTSYEQYF

v_call: TRBV19
clone_size: -
cdr3_aa: CASSFESDYNEQFF

v_call: TRBV7-8
clone_size: -
cdr3_aa: CASNSGLAFVDEQFF

v_call: TRBV6-2/TRBV6-3
clone_size: few
cdr3_aa: CASSFELSSYNEQFF

v_call: TRBV19
clone_size: -
cdr3_aa: CASSISPGENYGYTF

v_call: TRBV4-1
clone_size: -
cdr3_aa: CASTKNLQGQETQYF

v_call: TRBV7-9
clone_size: -
cdr3_aa: CASSLGGSTEAFF

v_call: TRBV6-5
clone_size: -
cdr3_aa: CASSPGTRQYF

v_call: TRBV11-3
clone_size: -
cdr3_aa: CASSTSGRYNEQFF

v_call: TRBV6-5
clone_size: -
cdr3_aa: CASTLDRGTHNEQFF

v_call: TRBV5-1
clone_size: -
cdr3_aa: CASSLGTGGYGYTF

v_call: TRBV5-1
clone_size: -
cdr3_aa: CASSSGQGSSTGELFF

v_call: TRBV19
clone_size: -
cdr3_aa: CASMGLAKTKNIQYF

v_call: TRBV28
clone_size: -
cdr3_aa: CASSSWDRGMGREYF

v_call: TRBV6-2/TRBV6-3
clone_size: -
cdr3_aa: CASCLNGGANVLTF

v_call: TRBV5-1
clone_size: -
cdr3_aa: CASSSTGTGTEAFF

v_call: TRBV4-3
clone_size: -
cdr3_aa: CASSQVEGGYGYTF

v_call: TRBV3-1/TRBV3-2
clone_size: once
cdr3_aa: CASSQTSGSLYPFF

v_call: TRBV9
clone_size: -
cdr3_aa: CASSGQGSNSGNTIYF

v_call: TRBV11-2
clone_size: -
cdr3_aa: CASSLVPGGPFYEQYF

v_call: TRBV7-3
clone_size: -
cdr3_aa: CASSSGTGRETQYF

v_call: TRBV14
clone_size: -
cdr3_aa: CASSQGLAGAPGNEQFF

v_call: TRBV7-9
clone_size: -
cdr3_aa: CASSSSKFRTEAFF

v_call: TRBV2
clone_size: -
cdr3_aa: CATLPGGGYEQYF

v_call: TRBV27
clone_size: -
cdr3_aa: CASSHRDGYGYTF

v_call: TRBV4-3
clone_size: -
cdr3_aa: CASSQDPEGLAAHNEQFF

v_call: TRBV3-1/TRBV3-2
clone_size: -
cdr3_aa: CASSPLHF

v_call: TRBV29-1
clone_size: -
cdr3_aa: CSPLGLRGTINEQFF

v_call: TRBV4-1
clone_size: -
cdr3_aa: CASSLSESNTGELFF

v_call: TRBV6-5
clone_size: -
cdr3_aa: CASSYVKVISGNTIYF

v_call: TRBV7-3
clone_size: -
cdr3_aa: CASSLRAGDSYTF

v_call: TRBV27
clone_size: -
cdr3_aa: CASSWRGQGAGGYTF

v_call: TRBV19
clone_size: -
cdr3_aa: CASRYAGGLDNEQFF

v_call: TRBV7-9
clone_size: -
cdr3_aa: CASSPRSTDSGANVLTF

v_call: TRBV9
clone_size: -
cdr3_aa: CASSSTVSSGNTIYF

v_call: TRBV29-1
clone_size: -
cdr3_aa: CSVEGQGRMEYF

v_call: TRBV11-2
clone_size: -
cdr3_aa: CASSSGLAALSYEQYF

v_call: TRBV2
clone_size: -
cdr3_aa: CASKTGTSEQYF

v_call: TRBV9
clone_size: -
cdr3_aa: CASSVQPGGHTEAFF

v_call: TRBV7-2
clone_size: -
cdr3_aa: CASSLVRDYPYNEQFF

v_call: TRBV6-2/TRBV6-3
clone_size: once
cdr3_aa: CASSYLGSSNQPQHF

v_call: TRBV7-8
clone_size: -
cdr3_aa: CASSLADRGSGRGYEQFF

v_call: TRBV28
clone_size: -
cdr3_aa: CASSLWTATDTQYF

v_call: TRBV28
clone_size: -
cdr3_aa: CASLGTGGWSGYTF

v_call: TRBV6-2/TRBV6-3
clone_size: -
cdr3_aa: CASSYAGPSGNTIYF

v_call: TRBV30
clone_size: -
cdr3_aa: CAWTFNTEAFF

v_call: TRBV7-9
clone_size: -
cdr3_aa: CASSLLFGTSGHEQFF

v_call: TRBV7-9
clone_size: -
cdr3_aa: CASSFKQGRDTQYF

v_call: TRBV29-1
clone_size: -
cdr3_aa: CSVEGGAGGELFF

v_call: TRBV9
clone_size: -
cdr3_aa: CASSVDVRQGAPYNEQFF